The rows below give T cell receptor beta chains drawn from one sample of a study of blood T cells in healthy people across ages. TCRdb re-called the 5' RACE reads with MiXCR, one entry per CDR3 protein. The sample consists of about 1,600,000 distinct CDR3 sequences, 40% to 50% of them appearing once. Sample: blood. These receptor sequences come from a woman aged 18-29 years in good health. Each CDR3 is given with its conserved first and last residue. D genes are given only for firm matches. Clone sizes are given selectively: once, few, many, or a class where the clone is expanded.

>NA|NA|TRBV3-1|TRBJ1-2
CASSQSTYGYTF
TGTGCCAGCAGCCAGAGTACCTATGGCTACACCTTC
>NA|TRBD2|TRBV4-2|TRBJ2-7
CASSLTSGGIGNEQYF
TGTGCCAGCAGCCTCACTAGCGGGGGGATCGGCAATGAGCAGTACTTC
>NA|NA|TRBV18|TRBJ2-1
CASSPRGRGEVDEQFF
TGTGCCAGCTCACCACGTGGTCGGGGAGAGGTCGATGAGCAGTTCTTC
>few|TRBD2|TRBV7-2|TRBJ2-3
CASSLMGLEAQYF
TGTGCCAGCAGCTTAATGGGACTAGAAGCGCAGTATTTT
>few|NA|TRBV20-1|TRBJ2-7
CSARDVRTASYEQYF
TGCAGTGCTAGAGATGTCCGGACAGCCTCCTACGAGCAGTACTTC
>NA|TRBD1|TRBV3-1|TRBJ2-1
CASSQRTGWDEQFF
TGTGCCAGCAGCCAGAGGACAGGGTGGGATGAGCAGTTCTTC
>NA|TRBD2|TRBV4-1|TRBJ2-3
CASSQGVPSGSSTDTQYF
TGCGCCAGCAGCCAAGGGGTACCTAGCGGATCTAGCACAGATACGCAGTATTTT
>NA|NA|TRBV4-1|TRBJ2-7
CASSQEFVGNEQYF
TGCGCCAGCAGCCAAGAATTCGTCGGGAATGAGCAGTACTTC
>NA|TRBD2|TRBV27|TRBJ2-3
CASTRSSGRSSTSDTQYF
TGTGCCTCAACCCGGAGTAGCGGGAGGTCCTCCACCTCAGATACGCAGTATTTT
>NA|NA|TRBV7-9|TRBJ2-7
CASSPHNYEQYF
TGTGCCAGCAGCCCACACAACTACGAGCAGTACTTC
>NA|NA|TRBV2|TRBJ2-5
CASSEIRGDGQETQYF
TGTGCCAGCAGTGAAATTCGTGGGGACGGACAAGAGACCCAGTACTTC
>few|TRBD2|TRBV11-2|TRBJ2-1
CASSLGRSSGSYNEQFF
TGTGCCAGCAGCTTAGGGAGGTCTAGCGGGTCCTACAATGAGCAGTTCTTC
>NA|TRBD1|TRBV12-3/TRBV12-4|TRBJ1-2
CASSLGTGSGGQLFGYTF
TGTGCCAGCAGTTTAGGTACCGGGTCAGGGGGCCAACTATTTGGCTACACCTTC
>few|TRBD1|TRBV5-1|TRBJ1-2
CASSLIAGGTYGYTF
TGCGCCAGCAGCTTGATAGCAGGGGGGACTTATGGCTACACCTTC
>few|NA|TRBV6-1|TRBJ2-3
CASSGGTAPTDTQYF
TGTGCCAGCAGTGGAGGGACGGCTCCCACAGATACGCAGTATTTT
>few|NA|TRBV3-1|TRBJ2-3
CASSPPGFGTDTQYF
TGTGCCAGCAGCCCCCCAGGGTTCGGCACAGATACGCAGTATTTT
>NA|NA|TRBV28|TRBJ2-6
CASSSKGLSGANVLTF
TGTGCCAGCAGTTCGAAGGGACTCTCAGGGGCCAACGTCCTGACTTTC